This entry describes one T cell receptor beta chain. Assay: immunoSEQ multiplex PCR; the TCRdb copy retains only in-frame clones and omits some. This table has fewer than 45,000 clones, approximately 84% appearing once. These data belong to a study of STAT5B mutations in CD4+ large granular lymphocyte leukemia. This CDR3 has 15 amino acids. The junction had 3 bases not matched to a gene; V was cut back by 5 bases and J by 4 bases. Germline assignment: CDR1 SNHLY and CDR2 FYNNEI. This clonotype was sampled from a human donor in good health. Sequenced sample: CD4+ T cells from blood buffy coats. The chain links TRBV2 to TRBJ2-3, with 13 bases matching TRBD2. CDR3 nucleotide sequence: TGTGCCAGCAGTCCCACTAGCGGGGGGGCAGATACGCAGTATTTT. Translation: CASSPTSGGADTQYF.